The 9 T cell receptor beta chains listed next were all sequenced from one sample in a study of T cells after yellow fever vaccination (dated by TCRdb to about 2019). Per the publication, the treatment or condition label means: live attenuated yellow fever vaccine strain. To prepare the library, 5' RACE was applied. For sequencing, an Illumina NovaSeq 6000 was employed. TCRdb cleaned the public reads at Q25 with fastp, built clones with MiXCR and kept in-frame beta chains. Merged by CDR3 protein, the rows form single entries marked with the most common genes and DNA. For this sample there are 100,000 to 150,000 distinct CDR3 sequences; 8% to 10% appear just once. The top ten hold approximately 39% of the sample. Specimen: CD8+ T cells sorted from PBMCs, collected on the day of the yellow fever booster vaccination. These receptors were obtained from a young man who received the YFV17D yellow fever vaccine.

This clonotype has a count of ten or more. The chain uses TRBV10-3 and TRBJ1-2, with a possible D match to TRBD1 (5 bases). Trimming cost V 11 bases and J 8 bases, with 21 bases left between them. CDR3 length: 13 amino acids. The germline V gene encodes CDR1 ENHRY and CDR2 SYGVKD. In nucleotides, the CDR3 is TGTGCCGGACATGCGGACTCCCCGTGGGGCTACACCTTC. This codes for CAGHADSPWGYTF.

In its sample, this clonotype was seen a few times. The chain combines TRBV21-1 with TRBJ2-3; TRBD2 is the table's D call, not checked against the DNA. TRBV21-1 constitutes a pseudogene. The CDR3 sequence is 15 residues long. CDR3 residues: CASSRLAGEFDTQYF. The DNA for the CDR3 is TGTGCCAGCAGCAGATTAGCGGGAGAATTCGATACGCAGTATTTT.

This clonotype appeared a few times. This chain connects TRBV2 to TRBJ2-1, with 13 bases identical to TRBD2. Germline CDR1 reads SNHLY; CDR2 reads FYNNEI. This CDR3 is 18 amino acids long. J was trimmed by 1 base and V by 6 bases; bases with no gene match: 9. The CDR3 DNA reads as TGTGCCAGCAGCTCCACTAGCGGGGGGGCCGTTTCCTACAATGAGCAGTTCTTC. Amino acids: CASSSTSGGAVSYNEQFF. Supplemented by reference TRBV2 and TRBJ2-1, the full variable domain reads EPEVTQTPSHQVTQMGQEVILRCVPISNHLYFYWYRQILGQKVEFLVSFYNNEISEKSEIFDDQFSVERPDGSNFTLKIRSTKLEDSAMYFCASSSTSGGAVSYNEQFFGPGTRLTVL.

This clonotype was observed a handful of times. This chain uses TRBV15 with TRBJ2-6; D unclear. In germline, CDR1 is LNHNV, CDR2 YYDKDF (reference sequence). Deletions cut 4 bases from V and 0 bases from J, with 7 bases between. This CDR3 comprises 15 residues. CDR3 loop: CATSTHFSGANVLTF. CDR3 DNA: TGTGCCACCAGCACCCACTTCTCTGGGGCCAACGTCCTGACTTTC.

This clonotype was detected only a few times. The gene calls are TRBV4-1 and TRBJ2-1; D might be TRBD1 (5 bases). Trimming cost V 2 bases and J 6 bases, with 5 bases left between them. Germline-derived CDR1 and CDR2 are MGHRA and YSYEKL. This CDR3 spans 12 amino acids. For the CDR3, the DNA is TGCGCCAGCAGCCAACAGGGCAATGAGCAGTTCTTC. Amino acids: CASSQQGNEQFF.

The V call is TRBV13, the J call TRBJ1-5; maybe TRBD1 (6 bases). Germline CDR1 is PRHDT and CDR2 is FYEKMQ (reference sequence). The CDR3 is 14 residues long. Trimming took 0 bases from V and 5 from J, leaving 8 bases between them. In nucleotides, the CDR3 is TGTGCCAGCAGCTTAGGGGACAGAGATCAGCCCCAGCATTTT. It yields the protein CASSLGDRDQPQHF.

This clonotype was counted many times. CDR3 in amino acids: CASSFRGTSTDTQYF. CDR3 in DNA: TGTGCCAGCAGCTTTCGTGGTACTAGCACAGATACGCAGTATTTT. The V and J genes are TRBV7-2 and TRBJ2-3; D is ambiguous. Trimming left V 3 bases short and J 0 bases short, with 10 bases between. Germline CDR1 is SGHTA and CDR2 is FQGNSA. The CDR3 runs 15 residues.

This chain links TRBV4-1 with TRBJ2-7; D is perhaps TRBD1 (6 bases). The CDR3 consists of 15 residues. Germline V lookup: CDR1 MGHRA, CDR2 YSYEKL. V lost 3 bases and J lost 0, with 12 bases in between. The CDR3: CASSQEKDSSYEQYV. DNA for the CDR3: TGCGCCAGCAGCCAGGAGAAGGACAGCTCCTACGAGCAGTACGTC.

V and J are TRBV4-1 and TRBJ2-5, with a possible D match to TRBD1 (5 bases). Germline-derived CDR1 and CDR2 are MGHRA and YSYEKL. CDR3 length: 15 residues. Deletions cut 0 bases from V and 1 base from J, with 9 bases between. The CDR3 DNA follows: TGCGCCAGCAGCCAAGAAGGGGTGGGCCAAGAGACCCAGTACTTC. Its protein is CASSQEGVGQETQYF.